Following are 10 T cell receptor beta chains from one sample sequenced in a study of T cells in localized non-small cell lung cancer. The data were produced by immunoSEQ multiplex PCR, yet TCRdb's version contains in-frame clones alone and is incomplete. Of 1,500 to 2,000 clones detected, 15% to 20% appear once; the ten largest clones hold 16%. The sample in question was normal lung tissue next to the tumor, obtained before any cancer treatment. All receptors derive from a female donor older than 55 with stage I lung adenocarcinoma.

The V gene is TRBV6-8, the J gene TRBJ1-1, with D possibly TRBD1 on 5 matching bases. V was cut by 6 bases and J by 3 bases, with 8 bases left in between. Germline CDR1 reads MNHGY; CDR2 reads SAAAGT. CDR3 length equals 12 residues. CDR3 nucleotide sequence: TGTGCCAGCAGGGACATGGACACTGAAGCTTTCTTT. It translates to CASRDMDTEAFF.

In this sample, this clone turned up a few times. V is TRBV9 and J is TRBJ2-7; D possibly uses TRBD1 or TRBD2 (6 bases each). The V gene's germline CDR1 is SGDLS and CDR2 YYNGEE. CDR3 length: 14 amino acids. V was pared by 4 bases and J by 6 bases, with 17 bases between. Written as DNA, the CDR3 is TGTGCCAGCAGCCCCACGAGGGGGGCTGGCGAGCAGTACTTC. Residues: CASSPTRGAGEQYF.

The V and J genes are TRBV11-3 and TRBJ2-5, with 7 positions matching TRBD1. Germline V gives CDR1 SGHNT, CDR2 YENEEA. V dropped 3 bases and J dropped 1; count of bases not matched to a gene: 5. The CDR3 runs to 15 residues. CDR3 in amino acids: CASSLEGGLQETQYF. CDR3 sequence (DNA): TGTGCCAGCAGCTTGGAAGGGGGCCTCCAAGAGACCCAGTACTTC.

The V call is TRBV6-8, the J call TRBJ1-1; 8 bases are shared with TRBD1. The CDR3 has 13 residues. V shed 6 bases, J shed 2 bases, and the junction held 2 bases outside the gene matches. CDR1 MNHGY and CDR2 SAAAGT come from the germline V gene. The CDR3 loop reads CASRGQVNTEAFF. Here the CDR3 DNA reads TGTGCCAGCAGGGGACAGGTAAACACTGAAGCTTTCTTT.

This clone was counted between two and nine times. The V gene is TRBV9, the J gene TRBJ2-3; 12 nucleotides match TRBD2. Germline assignment: CDR1 SGDLS and CDR2 YYNGEE. CDR3 length equals 15 residues. V lost 3 bases to trimming and J lost 6 bases; unmatched junction nucleotides: 5. CDR3: CASSALAGGMDTQYF. Written as DNA, the CDR3 is TGTGCCAGCAGCGCACTAGCGGGGGGCATGGATACGCAGTATTTT.

This clone is deemed medium-sized. The chain uses TRBV11-3 and TRBJ2-7, with 7 positions matching TRBD1. This CDR3 is built from 16 residues. The V segment lost 5 bases and the J segment 2 bases; nucleotides outside the gene matches: 12. Germline V gives CDR1 SGHNT, CDR2 YENEEA. As DNA, the CDR3 is TGTGCCAGCAGCCACTCTGTGGACAGGCCTCCCTACGAGCAGTACTTC. Its protein is CASSHSVDRPPYEQYF.

This clone was observed a few times. The J gene is TRBJ1-2, the V gene TRBV7-2; tentative D call: TRBD1 (5 bases). Germline assignment: CDR1 SGHTA and CDR2 FQGNSA. Trimming removed 8 bases at V and 7 bases at J, with 17 bases between. The CDR3 sequence is 13 residues long. The CDR3 here is CASGQGVRAGYTF. In DNA, the CDR3 is TGTGCCAGCGGGCAGGGAGTTAGAGCTGGCTACACCTTC.

By share of the sample, this clone is medium-sized. V is TRBV9 and J is TRBJ1-3; 8 positions match TRBD1. The V gene's germline CDR1 is SGDLS and CDR2 YYNGEE. V trimming: 0 bases; J trimming: 2 bases; junction bases outside the gene matches: 1. This CDR3 is built from 15 residues. The chain's CDR3 is CASSVATGAGNTIYF. Written as DNA, the CDR3 is TGTGCCAGCAGCGTAGCGACAGGGGCTGGAAACACCATATATTTT.

V gene TRBV18 combines with J gene TRBJ1-5; 11 bases are shared with TRBD1. V shed 4 bases, J shed 5 bases, and the junction held 1 base outside the gene matches. This CDR3 has 14 residues. Germline V CDR1 and CDR2: KGHSH, LQKENI. The CDR3 protein is CASSQGQGDQPQHF. The CDR3 DNA reads as TGTGCCAGCTCACAGGGACAGGGGGATCAGCCCCAGCATTTT.

This clone was counted only a few times. The gene calls are TRBV6-7 and TRBJ1-1; 7 bases align to TRBD1. TRBV6-7 is labeled an ORF, and its function is uncertain. The junction had 2 bases not matched to a gene; V was cut back by 8 bases and J by 5 bases. The CDR3 contains 11 residues. CDR3 sequence (DNA): TGTGCCAGCGTACAGGGGACTGAAGCTTTCTTT. It encodes CASVQGTEAFF.